This T cell receptor beta chain was identified during a study of T cells in Graves' hyperthyroidism and ophthalmopathy. Per the germline V gene, CDR1 is LNHNV and CDR2 is YYDKDF (reference sequence). The ends lost 8 bases at V and 0 bases at J; junction bases unmatched: 5. This CDR3 is 14 amino acids long. What was amplified from RNA transcripts were TCR beta CDR3 regions. An initial round of RT-PCR targeting the TCR CDR3 relied on the HTBI primer set. TCRdb reprocessed the multiplex PCR reads with MiXCR, giving one entry per CDR3 protein. Counted here are about 580,000 distinct CDR3 sequences, around 46% occurring once; the ten biggest clones make up around 8%.

The V gene is TRBV15, the J gene TRBJ1-2; 8 nucleotides line up with TRBD1. This TCR came from a woman in her late teens or twenties with Graves' hyperthyroidism. The specimen was peripheral blood or thyroid tissue (not recorded which). CDR3: CATGGQGANYGYTF. The CDR3 nucleotides read TGTGCCACCGGAGGACAGGGAGCTAACTATGGCTACACCTTC.